This T cell receptor (beta chain) was captured by sequencing in a study of blood T cell repertoires in COVID-19. Study context: Specimens from acute and convalescent COVID-19 originated in the United States, Italy and Spain. T cells, B-cell-depleted T cells, or PBMCs supplied cDNA or gDNA.

Source study methods: Reference gene primer amplification yielded estimated nucleated cell counts. Sequencing was performed with immunoSEQ multiplex PCR; in TCRdb, only in-frame clones are kept and a portion is missing. V, J and clone size reflect that table, while D and trimming were determined from the DNA. The table lists some 160,000 clones, roughly nine tenths of them singletons. This receptor was obtained from a woman in her sixties or seventies with active COVID-19. Source material: peripheral blood.

This CDR3 reads CASSQEGRGGEQYF. CDR3 DNA: TGTGCCAGCAGCCAAGAGGGGAGGGGCGGGGAGCAGTACTTC. The chain joins TRBV3-1 (or the pseudogene TRBV3-2) to TRBJ2-7, with TRBD2 matching over 7 bases. Germline V gene lookup returns CDR1 LGHDT and CDR2 YNNKEL (reference sequence). The CDR3 spans 14 residues. The V gene end was trimmed by 0 bases and the J gene end by 7 bases; junction bases not matched to a gene: 6.